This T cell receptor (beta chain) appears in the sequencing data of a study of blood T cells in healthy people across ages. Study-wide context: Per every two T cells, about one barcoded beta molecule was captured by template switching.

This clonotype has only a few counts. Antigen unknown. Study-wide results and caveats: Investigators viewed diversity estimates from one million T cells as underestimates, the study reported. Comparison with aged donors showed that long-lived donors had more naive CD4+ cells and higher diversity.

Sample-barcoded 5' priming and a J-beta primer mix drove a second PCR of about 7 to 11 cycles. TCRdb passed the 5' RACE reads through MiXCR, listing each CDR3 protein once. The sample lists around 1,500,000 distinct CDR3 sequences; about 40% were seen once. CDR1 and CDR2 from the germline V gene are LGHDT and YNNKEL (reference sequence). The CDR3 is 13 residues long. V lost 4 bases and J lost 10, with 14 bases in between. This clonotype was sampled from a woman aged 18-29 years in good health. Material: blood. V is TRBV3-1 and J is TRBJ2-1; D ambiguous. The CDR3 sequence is CASSLLDSVEQFF. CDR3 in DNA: TGTGCCAGCAGCCTCCTAGACTCGGTCGAGCAGTTCTTC.